This TCR beta chain was identified during a study of blood T cell repertoires in COVID-19. Study in general: PBMCs, B-cell-depleted T cells, or T cells provided the cDNA or gDNA that made up the material.

Measured with immunoSEQ multiplex PCR; TCRdb has only the in-frame clones, and not every one. The data show under 250,000 clones, approximately 78% seen once. V dropped 5 bases and J dropped 3 bases, with 11 bases sitting between them. CDR1 and CDR2 from the germline V gene are MDHEN and SYDVKM. This CDR3 comprises 14 residues. Seattle's cohort entered during active infection and was followed longitudinally. This TCR was sampled from a woman in her 70s with COVID-19, enrolled during active disease. The chain couples TRBV28 to TRBJ1-3, with D unresolved. Sequences were obtained from peripheral blood. Written as DNA, the CDR3 is TGTGCCAGCAGTACTAACGGTTTTGGAAACACCATATATTTT. This translates into CASSTNGFGNTIYF.